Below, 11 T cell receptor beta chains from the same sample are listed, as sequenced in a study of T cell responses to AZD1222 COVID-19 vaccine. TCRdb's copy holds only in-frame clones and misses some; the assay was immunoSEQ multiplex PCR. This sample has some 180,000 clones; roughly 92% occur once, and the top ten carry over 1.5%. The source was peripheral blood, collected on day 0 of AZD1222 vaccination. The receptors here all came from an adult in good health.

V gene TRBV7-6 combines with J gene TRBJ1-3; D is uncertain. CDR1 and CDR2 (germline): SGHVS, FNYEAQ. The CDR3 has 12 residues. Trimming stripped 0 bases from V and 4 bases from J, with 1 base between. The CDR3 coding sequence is TGTGCCAGCAGCTTAGCAGGAAACACCATATATTTT. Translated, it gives CASSLAGNTIYF.

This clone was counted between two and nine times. CDR3 region: CSVDDGTALEAFF. CDR3 sequence (DNA): TGCAGCGTTGACGATGGGACAGCCCTGGAAGCTTTCTTT. This chain connects TRBV29-1 to TRBJ1-1, with 7 bases that match TRBD1. Germline V gene lookup returns CDR1 SQVTM and CDR2 ANQGSEA. This CDR3 region has 13 residues. Unmatched junction bases numbered 9, after V lost 3 bases and J lost 8 bases. Using reference TRBV29-1 and TRBJ1-1 for the parts outside the CDR3, the full variable domain is SAVISQKPSRDICQRGTSLTIQCQVDSQVTMMFWYRQQPGQSLTLIATANQGSEATYESGFVIDKFPISRPNLTFSTLTVSNMSPEDSSIYLCSVDDGTALEAFFGQGTRLTVV.

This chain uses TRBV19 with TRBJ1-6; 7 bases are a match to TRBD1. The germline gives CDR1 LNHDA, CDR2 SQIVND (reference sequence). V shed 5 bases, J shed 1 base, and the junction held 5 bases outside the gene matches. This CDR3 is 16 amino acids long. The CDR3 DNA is TGTGCCAGTAGTCCGACAGGGAGTTCCTATAATTCACCCCTCCACTTT. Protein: CASSPTGSSYNSPLHF. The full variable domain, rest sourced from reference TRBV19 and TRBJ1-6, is DGGITQSPKYLFRKEGQNVTLSCEQNLNHDAMYWYRQDPGQGLRLIYYSQIVNDFQKGDIAEGYSVSREKKESFPLTVTSAQKNPTAFYLCASSPTGSSYNSPLHFGNGTRLTVT.

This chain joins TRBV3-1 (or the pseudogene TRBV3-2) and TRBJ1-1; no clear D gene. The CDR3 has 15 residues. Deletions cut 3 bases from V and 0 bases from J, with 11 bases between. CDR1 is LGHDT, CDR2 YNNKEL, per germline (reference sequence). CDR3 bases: TGTGCCAGCAGCCATAATCAACGACTGAACACTGAAGCTTTCTTT. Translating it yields CASSHNQRLNTEAFF.

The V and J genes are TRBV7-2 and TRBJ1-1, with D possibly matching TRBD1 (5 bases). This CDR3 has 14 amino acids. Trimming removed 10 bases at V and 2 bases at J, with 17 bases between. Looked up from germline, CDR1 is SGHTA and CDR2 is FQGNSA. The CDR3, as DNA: TGTGCCACCCAGAGAGAACAGGTTAACACTGAAGCTTTCTTT. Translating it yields CATQREQVNTEAFF.

The CDR3 loop is CASSFSIRTDTQYF. In nucleotides, the CDR3 is TGTGCCAGCAGCTTTTCTATTCGCACAGATACGCAGTATTTT. This sequence joins TRBV7-9 and TRBJ2-3; no firm D call. The CDR3 totals 14 residues. V lost 3 bases and J lost 1, with 8 bases in between. Germline CDR1 reads SEHNR; CDR2 reads FQNEAQ (reference sequence).

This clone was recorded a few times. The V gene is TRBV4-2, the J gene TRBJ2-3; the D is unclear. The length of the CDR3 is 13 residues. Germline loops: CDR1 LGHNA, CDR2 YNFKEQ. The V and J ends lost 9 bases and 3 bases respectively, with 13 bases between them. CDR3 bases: TGTGCCAGTGCGACCGTGGGTACAGATACGCAGTATTTT. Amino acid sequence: CASATVGTDTQYF.

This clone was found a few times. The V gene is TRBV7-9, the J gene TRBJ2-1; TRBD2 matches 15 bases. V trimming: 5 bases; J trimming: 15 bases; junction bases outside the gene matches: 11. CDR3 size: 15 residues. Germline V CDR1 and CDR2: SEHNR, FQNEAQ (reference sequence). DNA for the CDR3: TGTGCCAGCAGCCCCCTTGGACTAGCGGGAGGGCCGGGGTTCTTC. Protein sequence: CASSPLGLAGGPGFF.

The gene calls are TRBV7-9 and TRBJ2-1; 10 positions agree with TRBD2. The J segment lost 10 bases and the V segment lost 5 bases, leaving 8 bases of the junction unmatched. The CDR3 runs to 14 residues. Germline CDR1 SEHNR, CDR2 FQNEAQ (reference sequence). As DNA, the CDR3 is TGTGCCAGCAGCACCAGCGGGAGGGATAAGGAGCAGTTCTTC. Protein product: CASSTSGRDKEQFF.

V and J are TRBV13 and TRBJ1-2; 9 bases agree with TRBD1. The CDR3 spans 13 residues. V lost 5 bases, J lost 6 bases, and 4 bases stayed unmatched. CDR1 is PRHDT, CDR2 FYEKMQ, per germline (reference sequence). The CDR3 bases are TGTGCCAGCAGCACCGGGACAGGGAATGGCTACACCTTC. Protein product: CASSTGTGNGYTF.

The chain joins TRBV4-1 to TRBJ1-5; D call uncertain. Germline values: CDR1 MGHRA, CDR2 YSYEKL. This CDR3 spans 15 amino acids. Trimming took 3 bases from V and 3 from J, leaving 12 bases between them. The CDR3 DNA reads TGCGCCAGCAGCCATAGTGGAACCCTCAATCAGCCCCAGCATTTT. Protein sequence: CASSHSGTLNQPQHF.